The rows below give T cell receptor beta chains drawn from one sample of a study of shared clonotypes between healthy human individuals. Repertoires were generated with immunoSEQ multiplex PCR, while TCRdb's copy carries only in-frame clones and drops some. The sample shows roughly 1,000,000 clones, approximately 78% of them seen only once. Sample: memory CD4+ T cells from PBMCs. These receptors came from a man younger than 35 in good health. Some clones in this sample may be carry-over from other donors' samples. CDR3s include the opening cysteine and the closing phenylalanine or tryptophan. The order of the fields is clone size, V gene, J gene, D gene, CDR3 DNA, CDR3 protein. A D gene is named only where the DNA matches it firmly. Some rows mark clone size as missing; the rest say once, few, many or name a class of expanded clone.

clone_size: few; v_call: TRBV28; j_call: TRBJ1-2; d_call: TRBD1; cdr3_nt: TGTGCCAGCAGCCTCCGACAGGGCCGCTACACCTTC; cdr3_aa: CASSLRQGRYTF
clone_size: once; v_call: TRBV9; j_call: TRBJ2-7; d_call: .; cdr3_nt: TGTGCCAGTAACCCAGCGGGCAGCTACGAGCAGTACTTC; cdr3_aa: CASNPAGSYEQYF
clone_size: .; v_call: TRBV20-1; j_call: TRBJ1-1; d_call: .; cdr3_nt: TGCAGTGGAAGGGACACTGAAGCTTTCTTT; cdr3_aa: CSGRDTEAFF
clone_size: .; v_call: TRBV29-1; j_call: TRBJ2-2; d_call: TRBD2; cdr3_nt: TGCAGCCTTGACGGGACGGGAGGGCCCCGGACCGGGGAGCTGTTTTTT; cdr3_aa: CSLDGTGGPRTGELFF
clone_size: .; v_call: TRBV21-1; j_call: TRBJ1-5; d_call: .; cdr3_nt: TGTGCCAGCAGCACCCCATGCCGAGTTGAGCCCCAGCATTTT; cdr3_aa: CASSTPCRVEPQHF
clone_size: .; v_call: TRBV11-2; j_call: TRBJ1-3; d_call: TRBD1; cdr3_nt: TGTGCCAGCAGCTTAGTTGGGACAGGGGCCAGCTCTGGAAACACCATATATTTT; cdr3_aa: CASSLVGTGASSGNTIYF
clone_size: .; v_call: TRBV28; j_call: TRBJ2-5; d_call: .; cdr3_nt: TGTGCCAGCACCAATAGCGGCGCGTACCAAGAGACCCAGTACTTC; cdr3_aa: CASTNSGAYQETQYF
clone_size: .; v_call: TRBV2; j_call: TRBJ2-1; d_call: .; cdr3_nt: TGTGCCAGCGGGGCTAGCGCTTACAATGAGCAGTTCTTC; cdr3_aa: CASGASAYNEQFF
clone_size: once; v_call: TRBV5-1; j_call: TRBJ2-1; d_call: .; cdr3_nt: TGCGCCAGCAGCCTTACGGGGACCTACAATGAGCAGTTCTTC; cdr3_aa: CASSLTGTYNEQFF
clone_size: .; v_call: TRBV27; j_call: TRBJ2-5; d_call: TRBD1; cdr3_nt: TGTGCCAGCAGTTTATGGGACAGGGAAGAGACCCAGTACTTC; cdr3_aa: CASSLWDREETQYF
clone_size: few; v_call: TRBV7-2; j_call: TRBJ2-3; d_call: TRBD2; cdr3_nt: TGTGCCAGCAGCCCCTTAGTTGCGGGAGGTTTCACAGATACGCAGTATTTT; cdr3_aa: CASSPLVAGGFTDTQYF
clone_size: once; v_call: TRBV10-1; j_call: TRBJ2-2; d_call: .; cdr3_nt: TGCGCCAGCAGACCGCAGGTCATCCACGGGGAGCTGTTTTTT; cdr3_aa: CASRPQVIHGELFF
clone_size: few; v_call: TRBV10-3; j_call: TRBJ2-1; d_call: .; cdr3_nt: TGTGCCATCAGTGAGTCGGGGTTGGGCAATGAGCAGTTCTTC; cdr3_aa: CAISESGLGNEQFF
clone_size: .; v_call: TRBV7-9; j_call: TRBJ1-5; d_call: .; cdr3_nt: TGTGCCAGCAGCTTCACAGGGAAGAGTCAGCCCCAGCATTTT; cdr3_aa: CASSFTGKSQPQHF
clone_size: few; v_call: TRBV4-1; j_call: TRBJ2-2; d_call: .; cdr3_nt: TGCGCCAGCAGCCAGGGCAGGGGGAACACCGGGGAGCTGTTTTTT; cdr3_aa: CASSQGRGNTGELFF
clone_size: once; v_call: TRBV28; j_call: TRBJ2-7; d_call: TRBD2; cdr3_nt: TGTGCCAGCAGTTTACGGGGGGGGAGGCCCTCCTCCTACGAGCAGTACTTC; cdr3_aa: CASSLRGGRPSSYEQYF